The present T cell receptor (beta chain) was sequenced within a study of human T cells and chemical hapten exposure. Concerning this clonotype itself: What it binds is unknown.

Trimming took 6 bases from V and 5 from J, leaving 17 bases between them. Germline loops: CDR1 SGHAT, CDR2 FQNNGV. This CDR3 spans 14 amino acids. TCRdb reprocessed the RACE reads with MiXCR, giving one entry per CDR3 protein. The repertoire holds some 200,000 distinct CDR3 sequences, with under 25% as singletons. As to time point: patch test 1, 2 weeks after DPC sensitization. Treatment described: therapeutic diphenylcyclopropenone sensitization with weekly scalp DPC. Study conclusions and caveats: Donors, who had alopecia, may show an immune response that differs from healthy people's.

The chain has TRBV11-2 and TRBJ2-7, with TRBD1 as a possible D gene (6 bases). The receptor comes from a woman between 50 and 59 years old with alopecia areata. Some clones in this sample may be carry-over from other donors' samples. Specimen: whole blood, collected in connection with sensitization to the hapten diphenylcyclopropenone (DPC). The chain's CDR3 is CASSSIQGNHEQYF. The CDR3 nucleotides read TGTGCCAGCAGTTCGATTCAGGGGAACCACGAGCAGTACTTC.